The 25 T cell receptor beta chains in this list originate from one sample, sequenced in a study of T cells in Graves' hyperthyroidism and ophthalmopathy. The investigators amplified TCR beta CDR3 regions from RNA transcripts. The primer set for the first-round RT-PCR of the TCR CDR3 was HTBI. TCRdb reprocessed the multiplex PCR reads via MiXCR and lists one record per CDR3 protein. The data hold a few hundred thousand distinct CDR3 sequences, with 15% to 19% observed a single time. The specimen was blood. These receptors were taken from a woman aged 18-29 years with Graves' hyperthyroidism that later progressed to Graves' ophthalmopathy.

This clonotype was seen ten or more times. The DNA of the CDR3 is TGTGCCAGCAGTTACAATCCGGGACTAGGTCAAGAGACCCAGTACTTC. It yields the protein CASSYNPGLGQETQYF. The chain is built from TRBV6-1 and TRBJ2-5; TRBD2 aligns across 8 bases. V shed 5 bases, J shed 2 bases, and the junction held 10 bases outside the gene matches. Germline assignment: CDR1 MNHNS and CDR2 SASEGT. The CDR3 is 16 amino acids.

This clonotype was found many times. The chain employs TRBV5-6 and TRBJ2-7; TRBD1 might be the D (5 bases). The CDR3 consists of 13 residues. CDR1 is SGHDT and CDR2 is YYEEEE in the germline V gene. The ends were cut back, 3 bases at V and 1 base at J, with 8 bases in the middle. CDR3 sequence reads: CASSYYRSYEQYF. The CDR3 nucleotides are TGTGCCAGCAGCTATTACAGGTCCTACGAGCAGTACTTC.

There are many counts of this clonotype. The CDR3 here is CAINAQRDLVGELFF. The CDR3 nucleotides are TGTGCCATCAACGCTCAGCGGGACTTAGTCGGGGAGCTGTTTTTT. V usage is TRBV10-3 and J usage is TRBJ2-2, with 7 bases matching TRBD2. The CDR3 is made up of 15 amino acids. Germline CDR1 is ENHRY and CDR2 is SYGVKD. The V and J ends lost 7 bases and 7 bases, in that order; junction bases with no gene match: 12.

There are a few counts of this clonotype. The gene calls are TRBV11-2 and TRBJ2-1; TRBD1 matches 8 bases. This CDR3 contains 17 residues. Germline CDR1 reads SGHAT; CDR2 reads FQNNGV. The junction had 13 bases not matched to a gene; V was cut back by 7 bases and J by 2 bases. The CDR3: CASMLGTGYLPYNEQFF. The CDR3 DNA reads TGTGCCAGCATGTTAGGGACAGGCTACCTTCCCTACAATGAGCAGTTCTTC.

This clonotype was seen repeatedly, ten times or more. Germline and junction disagree at one end, which may indicate a read error. In DNA form, the CDR3 reads TGTGCCAGCAGCCGTCCCGGAACAGGCTCCAACGAGCAGTACTTC. Translation: CASSRPGTGSNEQYF. The chain joins TRBV3-1 to TRBJ2-7, with TRBD1 as a possible D gene (5 bases). Germline loops: CDR1 LGHDT, CDR2 YNNKEL (reference sequence). The length of the CDR3 is 15 residues.

The chain couples TRBV30 to TRBJ2-3; D might be TRBD2 (5 bases). Germline CDR1 and CDR2: GTSNPN and SVGIG (reference sequence). This CDR3 has 14 residues. V was pared by 8 bases and J by 0 bases, with 15 bases between. The DNA for the CDR3 is TGTGCCCACACCGAGGGCGGGAGCACAGATACGCAGTATTTT. Translating it yields CAHTEGGSTDTQYF. Looking up the rest from reference TRBV30 and TRBJ2-3 gives the full variable domain: SQTIHQWPATLVQPVGSPLSLECTVEGTSNPNLYWYRQAAGRGLQLLFYSVGIGQISSEVPQNLSASRPQDRQFILSSKKLLLSDSGFYLCAHTEGGSTDTQYFGPGTRLTVL.

A note on this clonotype: One base away lies a much larger clone, so this may be a sequencing read error. For the CDR3, the DNA is TGTGCCAGCAGACCTCTACGCATTAGACAGTTACACACTGAAGCTCTCTTT. It specifies CASRPLRIRQLHTEALF. The J gene is TRBJ1-1, the V gene TRBV6-1; tentative D call: TRBD1 (5 bases). CDR1 and CDR2 from the germline V gene are MNHNS and SASEGT. This CDR3 is 17 amino acids long.

This clonotype was recorded many times. The chain is built from TRBV20-1 and TRBJ2-5; 10 bases fit TRBD2. CDR1 and CDR2 from the germline V gene are DFQATT and SNEGSKA (reference sequence). V lost 3 bases to trimming and J lost 4 bases; unmatched junction nucleotides: 5. The CDR3 has 14 residues. The chain's CDR3 is CSASASGSRETQYF. Here the CDR3 DNA reads TGCAGTGCTAGTGCTAGCGGGAGTAGAGAGACCCAGTACTTC.

To note about this clonotype: Possible read error: a much larger clone is one base away. The rearrangement links TRBV5-1 to TRBJ2-5; 7 bases are shared with TRBD1. The J segment lost 2 bases and the V segment lost 4 bases, leaving 11 bases of the junction unmatched. The CDR3 is 16 amino acids. Germline V gives CDR1 SGHRS, CDR2 YFSETQ. In DNA, the CDR3 is TGCGCCAGCAGCCGAATGGGACCGGGACAGCAAGAGACCCAGTACTTC. Its translation is CASSRMGPGQQETQYF.

This clonotype was seen more than once but under ten times. The rearrangement joins TRBV3-1 to TRBJ2-7; possibly TRBD2 for D (6 bases). The CDR3 consists of 14 residues. Trimming stripped 4 bases from V and 2 bases from J, with 12 bases between. Germline CDR1 reads LGHDT; CDR2 reads YNNKEL (reference sequence). The CDR3 spells CASSPGEITYEQYF. For the CDR3, the DNA is TGTGCCAGCAGCCCGGGAGAGATTACCTACGAGCAGTACTTC.

Many counts were recorded for this clonotype. V and J are TRBV28 and TRBJ2-7; the D gene is possibly TRBD1 (5 bases). The CDR3 is 14 amino acids. V lost 1 base, J lost 2 bases, and 9 bases lay in between. Germline V gene lookup returns CDR1 MDHEN and CDR2 SYDVKM. This CDR3 is CASSLLAGPYEQYF. In DNA form, the CDR3 reads TGTGCCAGCAGTTTATTGGCAGGGCCCTACGAGCAGTACTTC. The complete variable domain, with remaining parts taken from reference TRBV28 and TRBJ2-7, reads DVKVTQSSRYLVKRTGEKVFLECVQDMDHENMFWYRQDPGLGLRLIYFSYDVKMKEKGDIPEGYSVSREKKERFSLILESASTNQTSMYLCASSLLAGPYEQYFGPGTRLTVT.

The chain combines TRBV7-9 with TRBJ2-1, with D unclear. This CDR3 has 15 residues. V lost 3 bases and J 5 bases, leaving 14 bases between the germline ends. Germline V gene data show CDR1 as SEHNR and CDR2 as FQNEAQ (reference sequence). In nucleotides, the CDR3 is TGTGCCAGCAGCTTTTTATCGAGATCAAACAATGAGCAGTTCTTC. Its protein is CASSFLSRSNNEQFF.

The V and J genes are TRBV10-3 and TRBJ1-1; 9 bases align to TRBD1. V lost 6 bases and J lost 1; bases outside the gene matches: 9. CDR3 size: 16 residues. Germline V gene data show CDR1 as ENHRY and CDR2 as SYGVKD. CDR3 DNA sequence: TGTGCCATCAGCGACAGGACAGGGGTTGGGAACACTGAAGCTTTCTTT. Its translation is CAISDRTGVGNTEAFF.

V and J are TRBV29-1 and TRBJ2-1; no firm D call. Germline CDR1 SQVTM, CDR2 ANQGSEA. V was shortened by 3 bases and J by 2 bases, with 8 bases between the two germline ends. CDR3 length: 13 amino acids. The CDR3 sequence is CSVELGPYNEQFF. CDR3 bases: TGCAGCGTTGAGCTTGGGCCCTACAATGAGCAGTTCTTC.

There are many counts of this clonotype. One end of the junction is discordant with germline, which a read error may explain. The V and J genes are TRBV12-3 or TRBV12-4 and TRBJ2-5, with 10 bases fitting TRBD2. The CDR3 is 16 residues long. The CDR3 nucleotides read TGTGCCAGCAGCTTAGCTCGGACTAGCGGTCAAGAGACCCAGTACTTC. It yields the protein CASSLARTSGQETQYF.

The chain carries TRBV28 and TRBJ2-1; D is perhaps TRBD2 (5 bases). This CDR3 comprises 15 residues. Trimming cost V 5 bases and J 2 bases, with 13 bases left between them. CDR1 is MDHEN, CDR2 SYDVKM, per germline. CDR3 nucleotides: TGTGCCAGCAGTCCTCAGAGACTAACCTACAATGAGCAGTTCTTC. Translating it yields CASSPQRLTYNEQFF.

This clonotype came up a few times. Germline and junction disagree at one end, which may indicate a read error. The V call is TRBV7-2, the J call TRBJ2-2, with 7 positions matching TRBD1. The CDR3 runs to 15 residues. The germline gives CDR1 SGHTA, CDR2 FQGNSA. CDR3 residues: CASSSTGTVAGELLF. CDR3 DNA sequence: TGTGCCAGCAGCTCGACAGGGACCGTGGCCGGGGAGCTGCTTTTT. The variable domain in full, with the rest retrieved from reference TRBV7-2 and TRBJ2-2, is GAGVSQSPSNKVTEKGKDVELRCDPISGHTALYWYRQSLGQGLEFLIYFQGNSAPDKSGLPSDRFSAERTGGSVSTLTIQRTQQEDSAVYLCASSSTGTVAGELLFGEGSRLTVL.

In its sample, this clonotype was seen many times. Here the CDR3 DNA reads TGTGCCTGGAGCGCGGCGTCCTACGAGCAGTACTTC. Protein product: CAWSAASYEQYF. This chain joins TRBV30 and TRBJ2-7, with D unclear. The V end lost 3 bases, the J end lost 1 base, and 7 bases lay between the germline ends. The CDR3 totals 12 residues. CDR1 GTSNPN and CDR2 SVGIG come from the germline V gene (reference sequence).

The rearrangement joins TRBV20-1 to TRBJ1-2, with 10 bases aligning to TRBD1. The CDR3 has 16 residues. The V gene end was trimmed by 3 bases and the J gene end by 8 bases; junction bases not matched to a gene: 15. From germline, CDR1 is DFQATT and CDR2 SNEGSKA (reference sequence). CDR3 residues: CSARNRDRGAPGGYTF. CDR3 sequence (DNA): TGCAGTGCTAGGAACCGGGACAGGGGCGCCCCAGGAGGCTACACCTTC.

V usage is TRBV20-1 and J usage is TRBJ2-7; a possible D gene is TRBD2 (5 bases). The CDR3 loop spans 14 amino acids. V was cut by 3 bases and J by 2 bases, with 14 bases left in between. CDR1 and CDR2 from the germline V gene are DFQATT and SNEGSKA (reference sequence). This chain's CDR3 is CSARGPTRAYEQYF. CDR3 coding DNA: TGCAGTGCTAGGGGCCCCACGAGGGCCTACGAGCAGTACTTC.

This clonotype was recorded many times. J is TRBJ1-5 and V is TRBV7-2; a possible D gene is TRBD1 (6 bases). V was clipped by 7 bases and J by 2 bases, with 15 bases between them. This CDR3 is 15 amino acids long. The germline V gene encodes CDR1 SGHTA and CDR2 FQGNSA. This chain's CDR3 is CASTIWGAGNQPQHF. CDR3 bases: TGTGCCAGCACCATCTGGGGGGCGGGCAATCAGCCCCAGCATTTT.

There are many counts of this clonotype. The CDR3 sequence: CASSFTTSGNEQYF. CDR3 sequence (DNA): TGTGCCAGCAGTTTTACCACTAGCGGGAACGAGCAGTACTTC. The chain combines TRBV27 with TRBJ2-7; 10 bases are shared with TRBD2. The CDR3 totals 14 residues. Trimming cost V 3 bases and J 5 bases; bases outside gene matches: 4. In germline, CDR1 is MNHEY, CDR2 SMNVEV (reference sequence).

This clonotype has ten or more counts. V gene TRBV18 combines with J gene TRBJ2-3, with 7 positions matching TRBD2. This CDR3 has 17 residues. Trimming cost V 0 bases and J 3 bases; bases outside gene matches: 9. Germline V gene data show CDR1 as KGHSH and CDR2 as LQKENI. The CDR3 sequence: CASSPPLEREMTDTQYF. CDR3 DNA sequence: TGTGCCAGCTCACCACCGCTAGAGCGGGAAATGACAGATACGCAGTATTTT.

A few counts support this clonotype. This may stem from a read error, because a much larger clone lies one nucleotide away. The chain couples TRBV27 to TRBJ2-7, with no clear D. The CDR3 extends over 13 amino acids. V was clipped by 6 bases and J by 3 bases, with 12 bases between them. Germline values: CDR1 MNHEY, CDR2 SMNVEV (reference sequence). CDR3 amino acids: CASSVRRIYEQYF. DNA of the CDR3: TGTGCCAGCAGCGTAAGGCGCATCTACGAGCAGTACTTC.

This clonotype showed up just once. The chain joins TRBV5-4 to TRBJ2-2, with 8 positions matching TRBD2. CDR1 is SGHNT and CDR2 is YYREEE in the germline V gene (reference sequence). The CDR3 length is 16 residues. Unmatched junction bases numbered 9, after V lost 1 base and J lost 7 bases. Here the CDR3 reads CASSLLGRASDGELFF. The CDR3 nucleotides are TGTGCCAGCAGCTTGCTCGGGAGGGCCTCGGACGGGGAGCTGTTTTTT. The entire variable domain, with the rest obtained from reference TRBV5-4 and TRBJ2-2, is as follows: ETGVTQSPTHLIKTRGQQVTLRCSSQSGHNTVSWYQQALGQGPQFIFQYYREEENGRGNFPPRFSGLQFPNYSSELNVNALELDDSALYLCASSLLGRASDGELFFGEGSRLTVL.